The rows below give T cell receptor beta chains drawn from one sample of a study of blood T cells in healthy people across ages. TCRdb called the 5' RACE reads again in MiXCR, with one record for every CDR3 protein. The data contain more than 600,000 distinct CDR3 sequences, roughly 25% of them singletons. This same sample was also taken into another study, of T cells of mothers and their children.

The sample consisted of blood. These receptor sequences come from a boy younger than 18 in good health. CDR3s include the opening cysteine and the closing phenylalanine or tryptophan. D genes are given only for firm matches. A row's size may be missing; if present it is once, few, many or a size class.

many	TRBV29-1	TRBD2	TRBJ2-7	CSVGTSGSSYEQYF	TGCAGCGTTGGAACTAGCGGGAGCTCCTACGAGCAGTACTTC
few	TRBV7-8	.	TRBJ2-1	CASSLQTATTTNEQFF	TGTGCCAGCAGCCTCCAGACAGCAACGACGACTAATGAGCAGTTCTTC
.	TRBV11-2	.	TRBJ1-1	CASSSVLNTEAFF	TGTGCCAGCAGCTCAGTGTTGAACACTGAAGCTTTCTTT
.	TRBV24-1	TRBD1	TRBJ2-3	CATSDTGTGTDTQYF	TGTGCCACCAGTGACACCGGGACAGGCACAGATACGCAGTATTTT
.	TRBV3-1	.	TRBJ1-1	CASSQVGIRGIMNTEAFF	TGTGCCAGCAGCCAAGTAGGAATCAGGGGAATAATGAACACTGAAGCTTTCTTT
few	TRBV7-8	.	TRBJ2-2	CASKVRGTGELFF	TGTGCCAGCAAGGTTCGGGGGACCGGGGAGCTGTTTTTT
few	TRBV7-9	.	TRBJ1-4	CASSGEGYEKLFF	TGTGCCAGCAGCGGCGAGGGATATGAAAAACTGTTTTTT
.	TRBV4-3	.	TRBJ2-3	CASSQGRAVDTQYF	TGCGCCAGCAGCCAAGGTCGAGCGGTGGATACGCAGTATTTT
.	TRBV5-1	TRBD1	TRBJ1-1	CASNLNRGSTEAFF	TGCGCCAGCAACTTAAACAGGGGGAGTACTGAAGCTTTCTTT
.	TRBV20-1	.	TRBJ2-2	CSARPGATNTGELFF	TGCAGTGCTAGACCGGGGGCCACGAACACCGGGGAGCTGTTTTTT
.	TRBV20-1	TRBD1	TRBJ1-1	CSARDGQGGLNTEAFF	TGCAGTGCTAGAGACGGACAGGGGGGCTTGAACACTGAAGCTTTCTTT
.	TRBV20-1	TRBD1	TRBJ1-1	CSARVTGVYTEAFF	TGCAGTGCTAGGGTTACAGGGGTTTACACTGAAGCTTTCTTT
.	TRBV7-9	TRBD1	TRBJ2-7	CASSPPGQGSEQYF	TGTGCCAGCAGCCCTCCGGGACAGGGATCCGAGCAGTACTTC
once	TRBV29-1	.	TRBJ2-7	CSVAGQLGIYEQYF	TGCAGCGTTGCGGGACAACTGGGAATCTACGAGCAGTACTTC
few	TRBV14	.	TRBJ2-5	CASSQGTLLGTQYF	TGTGCCAGCAGCCAAGGGACGCTCCTGGGGACCCAGTACTTC
.	TRBV28	TRBD2	TRBJ2-7	CASSLGASGSREQYF	TGTGCCAGCAGTTTAGGCGCGAGCGGGAGCCGCGAGCAGTACTTC
.	TRBV2	.	TRBJ2-7	CASSPGGGQGYEQYF	TGTGCCAGCAGTCCCGGGGGGGGACAGGGCTACGAGCAGTACTTC
few	TRBV28	TRBD2	TRBJ2-7	CASSSAGISYEQYF	TGTGCCAGCAGTTCAGCGGGAATATCCTACGAGCAGTACTTC
few	TRBV5-1	.	TRBJ2-7	CASSSGPFEQYF	TGCGCCAGCAGCAGCGGCCCCTTCGAGCAGTACTTC
many	TRBV15	.	TRBJ1-3	CATSPTDSGNTIYF	TGTGCCACCAGCCCTACAGACTCTGGAAACACCATATATTTT
.	TRBV7-3	TRBD1	TRBJ1-1	CASSPTAGGASEAFF	TGTGCCAGCAGCCCAACGGCAGGGGGAGCCTCTGAAGCTTTCTTT
.	TRBV29-1	.	TRBJ2-3	CSVEGGTSSTDTQYF	TGCAGCGTTGAAGGGGGGACTTCTAGCACAGATACGCAGTATTTT